Included here is one T cell receptor beta chain sequence, with context. Its antigen is undetermined. Produced via immunoSEQ multiplex PCR; TCRdb's table is partial and in-frame only. The table shows some 580,000 clones, with 98% occurring only once. This sample is drawn from a study of shared clonotypes between healthy human individuals. Study-level information: Three CD4 naive, three CD4 memory, two CD8 naive and one CD8 memory plate were used per donor.

Broader study findings: Across four donors, naive CD4 shared 4.5% to 6%, naive CD8 more than 3%, memory CD4 more than 2%, memory CD8 under 0.5%.

The CDR3 totals 11 residues. Germline V lookup: CDR1 SEHNR, CDR2 FQNEAQ (reference sequence). V shed 8 bases and J shed 6 bases, with 7 bases lying between them. Terminally differentiated effector memory CD45RA+ cells were left out of the naive CD8 fraction, which was CD45RO-negative and positively selected for CCR7. This clonotype originated in a man aged 25 to 45 in good health. The chain couples TRBV7-9 to TRBJ2-2; D unclear. Input material: naive CD8+ T cells sorted from blood. In nucleotides, the CDR3 is TGTGCCAGCCCTCGGGCCGGGGAGCTGTTTTTT. This sequence encodes CASPRAGELFF. Full variable domain (outside the CDR3, taken from reference TRBV7-9 and TRBJ2-2): DTGVSQNPRHKITKRGQNVTFRCDPISEHNRLYWYRQTLGQGPEFLTYFQNEAQLEKSRLLSDRFSAERPKGSFSTLEIQRTEQGDSAMYLCASPRAGELFFGEGSRLTVL.